A selection of T cell receptor beta chains follows, all from one sample in a study of cytomegalovirus exposure and HLA in healthy donors. Method: immunoSEQ multiplex PCR; TCRdb's copy keeps in-frame clones and lacks some. The sample includes under 200,000 clones, 80% of them seen just once. Specimen: PBMCs. Every receptor here comes from a woman between 45 and 60 years old in good health and CMV-seropositive. Both conserved end residues are part of each CDR3. D genes are given only for firm matches. Not every row has a clone size; where given, it reads once, few, many or a size class.

>TRBV7-8|NA|TRBJ2-3|TRBD1
CASSLGGTGRDTQYF
TGTGCCAGCAGCCTTGGTGGGACAGGTAGAGATACGCAGTATTTT
>TRBV2|NA|TRBJ1-4|TRBD1
CASSRGTGGKGEKLFF
TGTGCCAGCAGTCGGGGCACAGGGGGTAAGGGTGAAAAACTGTTTTTT
>TRBV7-2|NA|TRBJ1-1|NA
CASSLLITVNTEAFF
TGTGCCAGCAGCTTATTGATTACGGTGAACACTGAAGCTTTCTTT
>TRBV23-1|once|TRBJ2-7|TRBD1
CASSQARDSQSYEQYF
TGCGCCAGCAGTCAAGCCCGGGACAGCCAGTCCTACGAGCAGTACTTC
>TRBV19|NA|TRBJ2-5|NA
CASRKKLGRQETQYF
TGTGCCAGTAGAAAGAAACTGGGGCGGCAAGAGACCCAGTACTTC
>TRBV27|NA|TRBJ2-7|NA
CASSLSRGRTDEQYF
TGTGCCAGCAGTTTATCCAGGGGGAGGACCGACGAGCAGTACTTC
>TRBV2|NA|TRBJ2-6|NA
CASSYFGQVSGANVLTF
TGTGCCAGCAGTTATTTTGGTCAGGTCTCTGGGGCCAACGTCCTGACTTTC
>TRBV30|NA|TRBJ2-5|NA
CAWSVQIQETQYF
TGTGCCTGGAGTGTTCAGATACAAGAGACCCAGTACTTC
>TRBV9|few|TRBJ1-6|NA
CASSVGTPESSPLHF
TGTGCCAGCAGCGTAGGGACTCCGGAGAGTTCACCCCTCCACTTT
>TRBV6-5|NA|TRBJ2-7|TRBD1
CASSPDRGNYEQYF
TGTGCCAGCAGCCCAGACAGGGGAAACTACGAGCAGTACTTC
>TRBV10-3|NA|TRBJ2-7|NA
CAISETGLYEQYF
TGTGCCATCAGTGAGACCGGACTCTACGAGCAGTACTTC
>TRBV2|NA|TRBJ2-1|NA
CASTQGGKYEQFF
TGTGCCAGCACCCAGGGGGGCAAGTATGAGCAGTTCTTC
>TRBV19|NA|TRBJ2-7|TRBD2
CASSRSGGYEQYF
TGTGCCAGTAGTAGGTCGGGAGGCTACGAGCAGTACTTC
>TRBV7-9|NA|TRBJ1-2|TRBD1
CASSSHSLKGAYGYTF
TGTGCCAGCAGCTCCCACTCATTAAAGGGGGCCTATGGCTACACCTTC
>TRBV7-9|NA|TRBJ1-1|NA
CASSLVPGLMGTEAFF
TGTGCCAGCAGCTTAGTGCCGGGACTAATGGGGACTGAAGCTTTCTTT
>TRBV7-2|NA|TRBJ2-4|NA
CASSAEVLAKNIQYF
TGTGCCAGCAGCGCAGAAGTTTTAGCCAAAAACATTCAGTACTTC
>TRBV7-9|NA|TRBJ1-2|NA
CSSSLGGAAAVYGYTF
TGTTCCAGCAGCTTAGGTGGGGCGGCGGCCGTCTATGGCTACACCTTC
>TRBV5-1|NA|TRBJ2-3|TRBD1
CASSFQGAGDTQYF
TGCGCCAGCAGCTTTCAGGGGGCCGGGGATACGCAGTATTTT
>TRBV2|once|TRBJ1-4|NA
CASSYTTTNEKLFF
TGTGCCAGCAGTTACACAACAACTAATGAAAAACTGTTTTTT
>TRBV7-2|few|TRBJ2-2|NA
CASSLVGQTGTGELFF
TGTGCCAGCAGCTTAGTGGGGCAAACGGGCACCGGGGAGCTGTTTTTT
>TRBV7-9|few|TRBJ2-1|TRBD2
CSSSLGWGGRESYEQFF
TGTTCCAGCAGCTTAGGTTGGGGCGGGAGGGAGTCCTATGAGCAGTTCTTC
>TRBV19|NA|TRBJ2-7|NA
CASSIGGAEQYF
TGTGCCAGTAGTATTGGAGGTGCCGAGCAGTACTTC
>TRBV4-3|NA|TRBJ2-1|TRBD2
CASSQGPRLADSYNEQFF
TGCGCCAGCAGCCAAGGCCCCCGACTAGCGGACTCCTACAATGAGCAGTTCTTC
>TRBV6-6|NA|TRBJ2-7|NA
CASGRRFGGFSYEQYF
TGTGCCAGCGGGAGGAGATTCGGCGGATTTTCCTACGAGCAGTACTTC
>TRBV5-1|NA|TRBJ2-7|TRBD1
CASSLLDRGYYEQYF
TGCGCCAGCAGTCTCCTAGACAGGGGATACTACGAGCAGTACTTC
>TRBV28|NA|TRBJ2-7|NA
CASRDFKGAYGDEQYF
TGTGCCAGCAGGGACTTCAAAGGAGCCTACGGAGACGAGCAGTACTTC
>TRBV28|NA|TRBJ1-2|NA
CASSPKLRGHYGYTF
TGTGCCAGCAGTCCAAAACTGAGAGGTCACTATGGCTACACCTTC